Sequencing of this TCR beta chain was carried out in a study of response to subunit inactivated influenza vaccine. This clonotype has only a few counts. This CDR3 comprises 15 residues. CDR1 and CDR2 from the germline V gene are SGDLS and YYNGEE. Trimming pared 0 bases from V and 2 bases from J, leaving 12 bases between. TCRdb reanalysed the RT-PCR reads using MiXCR and keeps one entry per CDR3 protein. The table records about 650,000 distinct CDR3 sequences, around 15% of them present only once. The chain has TRBV9 and TRBJ2-7; TRBD2 might be the D (6 bases). This material consisted of PBMCs from blood, taken 14 to 15 days before vaccination. This TCR came from a man aged 50 to 60 who received an inactivated influenza vaccine. CDR3 protein: CASSVAAGRTYEQYF. The CDR3 coding sequence is TGTGCCAGCAGCGTAGCGGCGGGACGGACCTACGAGCAGTACTTC.